Listed below are T cell receptor beta chains from one sample, sequenced in a study of T cells in tumors and immune-related adverse events. Assay: immunoSEQ multiplex PCR; the TCRdb copy retains only in-frame clones and omits some. The sample consists of more than 4,000 clones, around 80% of them appearing once. Material: skin tissue, obtained from a patient treated with anti-PD-1 therapy. The receptor source for this set is a female donor with metastatic renal cell carcinoma. Both conserved end residues are part of each CDR3. The D gene is left open where the match is weak. Size is stated for part of the rows, as once, few or many counts, or as a class when the clone is expanded.

TRBJ2-2 | once | TRBV4-2 | . | CASSQTPGELFF | TGTGCCAGCAGCCAAACTCCCGGGGAGCTGTTTTTT
TRBJ1-5 | . | TRBV9 | . | CASSRGVTYQPQHF | TGTGCCAGCAGCCGAGGGGTGACCTATCAGCCCCAGCATTTT
TRBJ2-5 | . | TRBV7-8 | . | CASSLGLATETQYF | TGTGCCAGCAGCCTTGGTCTAGCTACGGAGACCCAGTACTTC
TRBJ2-3 | . | TRBV2 | . | CASGPLLAPSTDTQYF | TGTGCCAGCGGTCCCTTACTAGCACCTAGCACAGATACGCAGTATTTT
TRBJ2-1 | . | TRBV10-3 | TRBD2 | CAISAAGGRYNEQFF | TGTGCCATCAGTGCGGCGGGGGGCCGCTACAATGAGCAGTTCTTC
TRBJ1-5 | few | TRBV10-3 | TRBD1 | CAIGTGDSNQPQHF | TGTGCCATTGGGACAGGGGATAGCAATCAGCCCCAGCATTTT
TRBJ2-3 | . | TRBV10-3 | . | CAISEAGSSTDTQYF | TGTGCCATCAGTGAGGCAGGGTCTAGCACAGATACGCAGTATTTT
TRBJ1-6 | . | TRBV6-5 | . | CASSYWAGLGNSPFHF | TGTGCCAGCAGTTACTGGGCCGGTCTAGGAAATTCACCCTTCCACTTT
TRBJ1-1 | . | TRBV29-1 | . | CSVGILGGYKSGSQWWSEAFF | TGCAGCGTTGGTATTTTAGGGGGTTATAAGTCGGGATCCCAGTGGTGGTCTGAAGCTTTCTTT
TRBJ2-1 | . | TRBV6-1 | . | CASSESGLGEQFF | TGTGCCAGCAGTGAGTCGGGATTGGGTGAGCAGTTCTTC
TRBJ1-5 | . | TRBV18 | . | CASSLGHGNQPQHF | TGTGCCAGCTCACTAGGCCATGGCAATCAGCCCCAGCATTTT
TRBJ1-6 | . | TRBV4-3 | TRBD1 | CASSQETGTHSPLHF | TGCGCCAGCAGCCAAGAGACAGGGACCCATTCACCCCTCCACTTT
TRBJ2-6 | . | TRBV18 | . | CASSPVRGATDSGANVLTF | TGTGCCAGCTCACCCGTTCGGGGGGCGACCGACTCTGGGGCCAACGTCCTGACTTTC
TRBJ2-2 | . | TRBV7-9 | . | CASSPHTGEVGELFF | TGTGCCAGCAGCCCCCATACAGGGGAGGTCGGGGAGCTGTTTTTT
TRBJ1-2 | . | TRBV10-1 | TRBD1 | CASSGGDSPYGYTF | TGCGCCAGCAGTGGCGGGGACAGTCCCTATGGCTACACCTTC
TRBJ2-1 | . | TRBV2 | . | CASSLPGNEQFF | TGTGCCAGCAGTCTACCAGGCAATGAGCAGTTCTTC
TRBJ2-7 | . | TRBV7-8 | . | CASSFGGLAHSYEQYF | TGTGCCAGCAGCTTCGGTGGTCTAGCGCATTCCTACGAGCAGTACTTC
TRBJ1-1 | . | TRBV15 | . | CATSRATGGVEAFF | TGTGCCACCAGCAGAGCTACAGGAGGGGTTGAAGCTTTCTTT
TRBJ1-4 | . | TRBV2 | TRBD1 | CASSPQGGDNEKLFF | TGTGCCAGCAGTCCCCAGGGGGGGGATAATGAAAAACTGTTTTTT
TRBJ1-1 | few | TRBV10-3 | . | CAISESAGRGNTEAFF | TGTGCCATCAGTGAGTCAGCGGGCCGCGGAAACACTGAAGCTTTCTTT
TRBJ2-3 | . | TRBV9 | TRBD2 | CASSPSSGGAGGDTQYF | TGTGCCAGCAGCCCCTCTAGCGGGGGGGCGGGCGGAGATACGCAGTATTTT
TRBJ1-2 | . | TRBV7-9 | . | CASSLVRYGYTF | TGTGCCAGCAGCTTAGTACGTTATGGCTACACCTTC
TRBJ2-5 | . | TRBV5-1 | . | CASSLGGSGETQYF | TGCGCCAGCAGCTTGGGAGGGTCGGGAGAGACCCAGTACTTC
TRBJ1-1 | . | TRBV7-7 | . | CASSSAGHLNTEAFF | TGTGCCAGCAGCTCAGCGGGACACCTGAACACTGAAGCTTTCTTT
TRBJ2-2 | . | TRBV10-2 | TRBD2 | CASSGLAGVTGELFF | TGCGCCAGCAGTGGGCTAGCGGGAGTGACCGGGGAGCTGTTTTTT
TRBJ1-1 | . | TRBV4-2 | TRBD1 | CASSQEDAWKGTGGVNTEAFF | TGTGCCAGCAGCCAAGAAGACGCGTGGAAGGGGACAGGAGGAGTGAACACTGAAGCTTTCTTT
TRBJ1-5 | once | TRBV5-5 | TRBD1 | CASSQTGGDQPQHF | TGTGCCAGCAGCCAGACAGGGGGCGATCAGCCCCAGCATTTT
TRBJ2-7 | . | TRBV4-3 | TRBD1 | CASSQKAPATGETYEQYF | TGCGCCAGCAGCCAAAAGGCCCCCGCGACAGGGGAAACCTACGAGCAGTACTTC
TRBJ1-1 | . | TRBV7-2 | . | CASSLSGGRNTEAFF | TGTGCAAGCAGCTTATCTGGAGGGCGTAACACTGAAGCTTTCTTT
TRBJ1-1 | . | TRBV7-8 | . | CASSLTNQNTEAFF | TGTGCCAGCAGCCTAACCAATCAGAACACTGAAGCTTTCTTT
TRBJ2-5 | few | TRBV15 | . | CATSRRGVWETQYF | TGTGCCACCAGCAGGAGGGGGGTTTGGGAGACCCAGTACTTC
TRBJ2-1 | once | TRBV5-1 | TRBD2 | CASSLASGGSAEQFF | TGCGCCAGCAGCTTGGCAAGCGGGGGTTCGGCTGAGCAGTTCTTC
TRBJ2-2 | . | TRBV11-3 | TRBD2 | CASSPGLAGFFPLATGELFF | TGTGCCAGCAGCCCCGGACTAGCGGGATTCTTTCCCCTGGCCACCGGGGAGCTGTTTTTT
TRBJ2-3 | . | TRBV19 | . | CATSWALEGTTDTQYF | TGTGCCACAAGTTGGGCATTAGAGGGGACCACAGATACGCAGTATTTT
TRBJ2-1 | . | TRBV7-6 | . | CASSVSSGVHEQFF | TGTGCCAGCAGCGTCAGCTCGGGGGTCCATGAGCAGTTCTTC
TRBJ2-5 | . | TRBV2 | TRBD1 | CASVTGGSETQYF | TGTGCCAGCGTCACAGGGGGGTCAGAGACCCAGTACTTC
TRBJ2-1 | . | TRBV5-4 | TRBD1 | CASSQQTGGVSREQFF | TGTGCCAGCAGCCAGCAGACAGGGGGCGTTTCTAGAGAGCAGTTCTTC
TRBJ2-4 | . | TRBV4-3 | . | CASSQDRGENIQYF | TGCGCCAGCAGCCAAGATCGAGGGGAGAACATTCAGTACTTC
TRBJ1-2 | . | TRBV10-3 | . | CAISEQVLSYGYTF | TGTGCCATCAGTGAGCAGGTGTTATCCTATGGCTACACCTTC
TRBJ1-1 | . | TRBV28 | . | CASSKQGENTEAFF | TGTGCCAGCAGCAAACAAGGGGAGAACACTGAAGCTTTCTTT